The 21 T cell receptor beta chains reported below all come from one sample, sequenced in a study of control samples from healthy donors and cancer patients. The method was immunoSEQ multiplex PCR; TCRdb's version includes in-frame clones alone and lacks a portion of them. The sample carries 400,000 to 450,000 clones, 75% to 95% recorded once. Sample: PBMCs. Receptors were obtained from a man aged 40-50 years with head and neck cancer.

This chain uses TRBV7-2 with TRBJ2-2; D is perhaps TRBD2 (7 bases). Germline CDR1 SGHTA, CDR2 FQGNSA. Trimming shortened V by 3 bases and J by 5 bases, and 13 bases separated the two germline ends. CDR3 length equals 15 residues. This CDR3 reads CASSFGGAQTGELFF. The CDR3 DNA is TGTGCCAGCAGCTTTGGGGGGGCGCAGACCGGGGAGCTGTTTTTT.

This rearrangement joins TRBV7-2 to TRBJ2-2, with TRBD1 matching over 8 bases. The CDR3 runs 15 residues. Germline CDR1 reads SGHTA; CDR2 reads FQGNSA. Germline trimming cut 3 bases from V and 4 bases from J; bases unmatched to any gene: 4. This chain's CDR3 is CASSLDRVGTGELFF. In DNA form, the CDR3 reads TGTGCCAGCAGCTTGGACAGGGTTGGCACCGGGGAGCTGTTTTTT. Complete variable domain (other parts from reference TRBV7-2 and TRBJ2-2): GAGVSQSPSNKVTEKGKDVELRCDPISGHTALYWYRQSLGQGLEFLIYFQGNSAPDKSGLPSDRFSAERTGGSVSTLTIQRTQQEDSAVYLCASSLDRVGTGELFFGEGSRLTVL.

The chain recombines TRBV16 with TRBJ2-1, with 9 bases fitting TRBD2. V lost 1 base, J lost 4 bases, and 14 bases stayed unmatched. The CDR3 runs 19 residues. Germline V CDR1 and CDR2: KGHSY, FQNENV. The CDR3 is CASSQYRLKGTSRYNEQFF. The CDR3 DNA is TGTGCCAGCAGCCAATATCGATTGAAAGGGACTAGCAGGTACAATGAGCAGTTCTTC.

This chain connects TRBV27 to TRBJ2-3; D is perhaps TRBD2 (6 bases). The CDR3 totals 15 residues. Deletions cut 3 bases from V and 1 base from J, with 11 bases between. CDR1 is MNHEY, CDR2 SMNVEV, per germline (reference sequence). The chain's CDR3 is CASSLGAGGTDTQYF. CDR3 sequence (DNA): TGTGCCAGCAGTTTGGGAGCGGGTGGCACAGATACGCAGTATTTT.

The chain employs TRBV6-6 and TRBJ1-2; D is uncertain. CDR1 is MNHNY and CDR2 is SVGAGI in the germline V gene (reference sequence). The CDR3 consists of 16 residues. Trimming cost V 4 bases and J 8 bases, with 23 bases left between them. Written as DNA, the CDR3 is TGTGCCAGCAGTTCCGTAGATCTTGATCTTTCAGGAGGCTACACCTTC. Translation gives CASSSVDLDLSGGYTF.

This rearrangement joins TRBV11-3 to TRBJ2-1; 7 bases match TRBD2. Germline CDR1 and CDR2: SGHNT and YENEEA. There are 14 residues in the CDR3. The ends lost 0 bases at V and 9 bases at J; junction bases unmatched: 5. DNA of the CDR3: TGTGCCAGCAGCTTAGACGGGGGGTTGGCTGAGCAGTTCTTC. Protein product: CASSLDGGLAEQFF.

The rearrangement joins TRBV7-3 to TRBJ2-2, with D perhaps TRBD1 or TRBD2 (5 bases each). Germline lookup yields CDR1 SGHTA and CDR2 FQGTGA. CDR3 size: 14 residues. Trimming stripped 2 bases from V and 6 bases from J, with 10 bases between. CDR3 DNA sequence: TGTGCCAGCAGCTTACGAGGGGATGCCGGGGAGCTGTTTTTT. Its translation: CASSLRGDAGELFF.

V gene TRBV6-1 combines with J gene TRBJ1-1; D uncertain. V was clipped by 3 bases and J by 5 bases, with 19 bases between them. The length of the CDR3 is 16 residues. Germline CDR1 and CDR2: MNHNS and SASEGT. The DNA for the CDR3 is TGTGCCAGCAGTGATTCCCCATGGCGGGGTTGGACTGAAGCTTTCTTT. It is translated as CASSDSPWRGWTEAFF.

The chain links TRBV9 to TRBJ2-5, with 7 bases aligning to TRBD2. Per germline, CDR1 SGDLS and CDR2 YYNGEE. This CDR3 spans 14 amino acids. Unmatched junction bases numbered 7, after V lost 3 bases and J lost 5 bases. In nucleotides, the CDR3 is TGTGCCAGCAGCGGGCCGGGGGGTTTGGAGACCCAGTACTTC. Amino acid sequence: CASSGPGGLETQYF.

V is TRBV15 and J is TRBJ1-5, with D unclear. The CDR3 totals 14 residues. Germline lookup yields CDR1 LNHNV and CDR2 YYDKDF (reference sequence). Trimming pared 5 bases from V and 7 bases from J, leaving 15 bases between. The DNA for the CDR3 is TGTGCCACCAGCCCCGCCCAAAGGGCGCAGCCCCAGCATTTT. It yields the protein CATSPAQRAQPQHF.

The J gene is TRBJ2-7, the V gene TRBV12-3 or TRBV12-4, with D perhaps TRBD1 (6 bases). V shed 6 bases and J shed 4 bases, with 13 bases lying between them. The CDR3 loop spans 13 amino acids. CDR3 sequence reads: CASRLKQGYEQYF. DNA of the CDR3: TGTGCCAGCAGACTCAAACAGGGTTACGAGCAGTACTTC.

The gene calls are TRBV9 and TRBJ2-7, with 13 nucleotides matching TRBD2. CDR3 length: 16 amino acids. The junction had 8 bases not matched to a gene; V was cut back by 0 bases and J by 8 bases. Germline V gene sequence: CDR1 SGDLS, CDR2 YYNGEE. CDR3 residues: CASSVGIGLAGEQQYF. In DNA form, the CDR3 reads TGTGCCAGCAGCGTAGGGATTGGACTAGCGGGAGAACAGCAGTACTTC.

The chain has TRBV6-6 and TRBJ1-1; 7 bases agree with TRBD1. The V and J ends lost 5 bases and 0 bases, in that order; junction bases with no gene match: 12. Germline values: CDR1 MNHNY, CDR2 SVGAGI (reference sequence). The CDR3 has 17 amino acids. Here the CDR3 reads CASSPARQGYLNTEAFF. Written as DNA, the CDR3 is TGTGCCAGCAGTCCCGCTCGACAGGGTTACTTGAACACTGAAGCTTTCTTT.

The chain employs TRBV11-3 and TRBJ1-5, with D hard to call. CDR3 length equals 13 residues. Germline CDR1 reads SGHNT; CDR2 reads YENEEA. DNA of the CDR3: TGTGCAGAAATAGGTGGGGGCAATCAGCCCCAGCATTTT. Translating gives CAEIGGGNQPQHF.

This chain joins TRBV7-3 and TRBJ1-4, with TRBD1 identical over 7 bases. Germline V gene data show CDR1 as SGHTA and CDR2 as FQGTGA. With V trimmed by 5 bases and J by 8 bases, 5 bases remained unmatched. This CDR3 region has 13 residues. CDR3 in amino acids: CASSGTAPEKLFF. The CDR3 DNA is TGTGCCAGCAGCGGGACAGCCCCAGAAAAACTGTTTTTT.

The chain carries TRBV7-3 and TRBJ1-1; TRBD1 matches 7 bases. The CDR3 runs 14 residues. Germline V lookup: CDR1 SGHTA, CDR2 FQGTGA. Germline trimming cut 5 bases from V and 4 bases from J; bases unmatched to any gene: 7. The CDR3 is CASSPTGSGTEAFF. CDR3 nucleotide sequence: TGTGCCAGCAGCCCGACAGGGTCGGGCACTGAAGCTTTCTTT.

The CDR3 DNA follows: TGTGCCAGCAGTTTGGGGGGCCCGAAGACCCAGTACTTC. This gives the protein CASSLGGPKTQYF. V usage is TRBV6-2 or TRBV6-3 and J usage is TRBJ2-5; D is perhaps TRBD1 or TRBD2 (6 bases each). CDR3 size: 13 residues. From germline, CDR1 is MNHEY and CDR2 SVGEGT. V gave up 4 bases and J gave up 6 bases, with 12 bases separating them.

The genes are TRBV6-4 and TRBJ2-7; a weak D match, TRBD1 (6 bases). Trimming shortened V by 5 bases and J by 4 bases, and 21 bases separated the two germline ends. Germline CDR1 and CDR2: MRHNA and SNTAGT. There are 16 residues in the CDR3. The CDR3 protein is CASSSIGSGQGYEQYF. The CDR3 DNA sequence: TGTGCCAGCAGTTCTATCGGCTCCGGGCAGGGGTACGAGCAGTACTTC.

V is TRBV29-1 and J is TRBJ1-4; 9 bases fit TRBD1. The germline V gene encodes CDR1 SQVTM and CDR2 ANQGSEA. The J segment lost 8 bases and the V segment lost 6 bases, leaving 4 bases of the junction unmatched. This CDR3 has 12 residues. The CDR3 loop reads CSVRTGDEKLFF. The CDR3 nucleotides read TGCAGCGTCCGGACAGGGGACGAAAAACTGTTTTTT.

The rearrangement joins TRBV3-1 (or the pseudogene TRBV3-2) to TRBJ2-1; D uncertain. The CDR3 contains 14 residues. The germline CDR1 and CDR2 sequences are LGHDT and YNNKEL (reference sequence). Trimming took 0 bases from V and 12 from J, leaving 15 bases between them. The CDR3 bases are TGTGCCAGCAGCCAAGAAAGCAGCGTCTCCGGGCAGTTCTTC. It is translated as CASSQESSVSGQFF.

V gene TRBV6-5 combines with J gene TRBJ1-2; TRBD1 matches 8 bases. The CDR3 extends over 15 amino acids. J was trimmed by 0 bases and V by 5 bases; bases with no gene match: 5. CDR1 and CDR2 from the germline V gene are MNHEY and SVGAGI. Here the CDR3 DNA reads TGTGCCAGCAGTCGAGACAGGGGTGCTAACTATGGCTACACCTTC. This translates into CASSRDRGANYGYTF.